Each of the 10 T cell receptor beta chains below was sequenced from the same sample in a study of Graves' ophthalmopathy and Graves' hyperthyroidism. Amplified TCR beta CDR3 regions were obtained using RNA transcripts as template. The library came from an HTBI-primed first-round RT-PCR and a second-round multiplex PCR. TCRdb reprocessed the multiplex PCR reads via MiXCR and lists one record per CDR3 protein. The sample shows around 670,000 distinct CDR3 sequences, 40% of them seen only once. Input material: peripheral blood. These receptors were collected from an adult man with Graves' ophthalmopathy.

Only a few counts were recorded for this clonotype. The chain is built from TRBV24-1 and TRBJ2-3; possibly TRBD1 for D (5 bases). Trimming stripped 0 bases from V and 2 bases from J, with 11 bases between. The CDR3 has 16 amino acids. CDR1 and CDR2 (germline): KGHDR, SFDVKD. The CDR3 nucleotides are TGTGCCACCAGTGATTTGCGCGCACAGGACACAGATACGCAGTATTTT. This encodes CATSDLRAQDTDTQYF.

The chain uses TRBV20-1 and TRBJ1-2; D call uncertain. The CDR3 length is 16 residues. In germline, CDR1 is DFQATT, CDR2 SNEGSKA (reference sequence). V lost 5 bases, J lost 0 bases, and 19 bases lay in between. This chain's CDR3 is CSAEPNREEANYGYTF. The DNA for the CDR3 is TGCAGTGCTGAACCGAACCGGGAAGAAGCTAACTATGGCTACACCTTC.

This clonotype was counted a few times. The chain couples TRBV20-1 to TRBJ1-5; 7 bases align to TRBD1. With V trimmed by 5 bases and J by 0 bases, 4 bases remained unmatched. Germline V gene data show CDR1 as DFQATT and CDR2 as SNEGSKA (reference sequence). The CDR3 is 14 residues long. The CDR3 spells CSAPGQSSNQPQHF. CDR3 DNA: TGCAGTGCTCCGGGACAGTCTAGCAATCAGCCCCAGCATTTT.

This clonotype occurred once. The CDR3 ends on some other residue instead of the conserved phenylalanine or tryptophan, so this is likely a read error. This chain connects TRBV9 to TRBJ1-5; a possible D gene is TRBD1 (5 bases). The CDR3 extends over 14 amino acids. The V end was cut by 3 bases, the J end by 4 bases, with 11 bases between. Per germline, CDR1 SGDLS and CDR2 YYNGEE. The DNA of the CDR3 is TGTGCCAGCAGCGCCGGGGGGATGAATCAGCCCCAGCATCTT. Amino acids: CASSAGGMNQPQHL.

This clonotype was seen more than once but under ten times. The V and J genes are TRBV29-1 and TRBJ2-5; 10 positions match TRBD1. The germline gives CDR1 SQVTM, CDR2 ANQGSEA. J gave up 6 bases and V 6 bases, and 7 bases lay outside the gene matches. The CDR3 is 13 residues long. The DNA for the CDR3 is TGCAGCGTCGGACAGGGGGGTGTAAAGACCCAGTACTTC. This encodes CSVGQGGVKTQYF.

This clonotype was seen repeatedly, ten times or more. The genes are TRBV7-9 and TRBJ1-6; D is unclear. The CDR3 length is 14 residues. Germline values: CDR1 SEHNR, CDR2 FQNEAQ (reference sequence). Trimming took off 5 bases at V and 6 bases at J, with 11 bases between the two ends. DNA for the CDR3: TGTGCCAGCAGCCCTGGGTTTGGTAATTCACCCCTCCACTTT. This encodes CASSPGFGNSPLHF.

Only a few counts were recorded for this clonotype. V is TRBV5-1 and J is TRBJ2-3; D not certain. Trimming pared 4 bases from V and 1 base from J, leaving 10 bases between. The CDR3 is 14 amino acids. CDR1 and CDR2 (germline): SGHRS, YFSETQ. The CDR3 bases are TGCGCCAGCAGCCCGGGCAGCGGCACAGATACGCAGTATTTT. It is translated as CASSPGSGTDTQYF.

This clonotype was counted at least ten times. Compared with germline, one end of the junction differs, possibly owing to a read error. The chain employs TRBV2 and TRBJ2-7; D gene ambiguous. In germline, CDR1 is SNHLY, CDR2 FYNNEI. The CDR3 loop spans 11 amino acids. The chain's CDR3 is CASSEPQAPSF. In DNA, the CDR3 is TGTGCCAGCAGTGAACCCCAGGCCCCATCCTTC.

The rearrangement uses TRBV7-3 and TRBJ2-5, with D possibly matching TRBD2 (6 bases). Trimming left V 3 bases short and J 4 bases short, with 12 bases between. This CDR3 region has 14 residues. Per the germline V gene, CDR1 is SGHTA and CDR2 is FQGTGA. The CDR3 loop is CASSFWGVSETQYF. The CDR3 region has the DNA TGTGCCAGCAGCTTTTGGGGGGTGTCAGAGACCCAGTACTTC.

This clonotype was observed at least ten times. The rearrangement uses TRBV2 and TRBJ1-1; no reliable D call. Germline loops: CDR1 SNHLY, CDR2 FYNNEI. The ends were cut back, 6 bases at V and 1 base at J, with 15 bases in the middle. CDR3 size: 15 residues. The chain's CDR3 is CASSPNTAPNTEAFF. The DNA for the CDR3 is TGTGCCAGCAGCCCGAATACAGCACCGAACACTGAAGCTTTCTTT.